Each of the 10 T cell receptor beta chains below was sequenced from the same sample in a study of cytomegalovirus exposure and HLA in healthy donors. PCR primers comprised 60 Vbeta and 13 Jbeta primers. The protocol was immunoSEQ multiplex PCR, while the TCRdb copy is restricted to in-frame clones and leaves out a portion. The sample has tens of thousands of clones, approximately 60% seen once. Sequenced input: PBMCs. The receptors were gathered from a woman aged 50 to 65 in good health and CMV-seronegative.

The chain recombines TRBV27 with TRBJ1-2; D unresolved. Germline V gene lookup returns CDR1 MNHEY and CDR2 SMNVEV (reference sequence). The CDR3 is 15 residues long. Trimming removed 5 bases at V and 2 bases at J, with 15 bases between. This CDR3 is CASSLLGTFNYGYTF. In nucleotides, the CDR3 is TGTGCCAGCAGTCTTCTGGGCACTTTCAACTATGGCTACACCTTC.

V is TRBV5-1 and J is TRBJ1-4; weak D call: TRBD1 (6 bases). This CDR3 has 14 residues. Germline-derived CDR1 and CDR2 are SGHRS and YFSETQ. V was shortened by 4 bases and J by 8 bases, with 15 bases between the two germline ends. Here the CDR3 reads CASSVTPTGEKLFF. The CDR3 DNA is TGCGCCAGCAGCGTGACTCCTACAGGGGAAAAACTGTTTTTT.

V is TRBV5-7 and J is TRBJ2-7, with 10 bases matching TRBD1. TRBV5-7 falls under the ORF class, with uncertain function. V gave up 4 bases and J gave up 5 bases; unmatched junction bases: 9. The CDR3 extends over 15 amino acids. In DNA, the CDR3 is TGTGCCAGCAGCCGTCGGACAGGGGGGACCCACGAGCAGTACTTC. It encodes CASSRRTGGTHEQYF.

This chain joins TRBV25-1 and TRBJ1-1; D not resolved. Trimming pared 3 bases from V and 0 bases from J, leaving 14 bases between. The CDR3 extends over 16 amino acids. Germline V gives CDR1 MGHDK, CDR2 SYGVNS. The CDR3 nucleotides read TGTGCCAGCAGTGATTCGGTCGCCCTTCTGAACACTGAAGCTTTCTTT. Amino acid sequence: CASSDSVALLNTEAFF. Full variable domain (rest looked up from reference TRBV25-1 and TRBJ1-1): EADIYQTPRYLVIGTGKKITLECSQTMGHDKMYWYQQDPGMELHLIHYSYGVNSTEKGDLSSESTVSRIRTEHFPLTLESARPSHTSQYLCASSDSVALLNTEAFFGQGTRLTVV.

The chain employs TRBV5-1 and TRBJ2-7; 8 nucleotides match TRBD2. J lost 6 bases, V lost 4 bases, and 9 bases had no gene match. This CDR3 is 14 amino acids long. From germline, CDR1 is SGHRS and CDR2 YFSETQ. In nucleotides, the CDR3 is TGCGCCAGCAGCGGACCGGGACTAGATACCGAGCAGTACTTC. Its protein is CASSGPGLDTEQYF.

The V call is TRBV2, the J call TRBJ2-3; 10 bases align to TRBD2. The germline V gene has CDR1 SNHLY and CDR2 FYNNEI. The CDR3 totals 15 residues. The V segment lost 6 bases and the J segment 2 bases; nucleotides outside the gene matches: 5. The CDR3 DNA is TGTGCCAGCAGACCCGGACTAGCGGCCACAGATACGCAGTATTTT. It yields the protein CASRPGLAATDTQYF.

The chain links TRBV7-2 to TRBJ1-5, with D hard to call. Germline V gene lookup returns CDR1 SGHTA and CDR2 FQGNSA. The CDR3 is 16 amino acids. V gave up 1 base and J gave up 6 bases, with 16 bases separating them. The CDR3 DNA sequence: TGTGCCAGCAGCTTAGAGACACTGTCCATAGGTCAGCCCCAGCATTTT. The encoded protein is CASSLETLSIGQPQHF.

Only one count was recorded for this clone. This chain uses TRBV5-5 with TRBJ2-6; D remains unclear. There are 16 residues in the CDR3. Trimming stripped 3 bases from V and 0 bases from J, with 10 bases between. Germline loops: CDR1 SGHKS, CDR2 YYEKEE (reference sequence). CDR3 in DNA: TGTGCCAGCAGCTACCGGGTCAACTCTGGGGCCAACGTCCTGACTTTC. Residues: CASSYRVNSGANVLTF.

V gene TRBV7-8 combines with J gene TRBJ1-1; D possibly corresponds to TRBD1 (5 bases). V was clipped by 3 bases and J by 3 bases, with 20 bases between them. Germline CDR1 is SGHVS and CDR2 is FQNEAQ. The CDR3 has 17 amino acids. CDR3 protein: CASSFDAGSMYYTEAFF. CDR3 nucleotide sequence: TGTGCCAGCAGCTTCGACGCAGGGTCGATGTATTACACTGAAGCTTTCTTT.

The chain couples TRBV5-1 to TRBJ1-4, with 8 bases aligning to TRBD1. The germline CDR1 and CDR2 sequences are SGHRS and YFSETQ. CDR3 size: 13 residues. Unmatched junction bases numbered 4, after V lost 4 bases and J lost 8 bases. The CDR3 sequence: CASSRGQGEKLFF. CDR3 nucleotide sequence: TGCGCCAGCAGCCGAGGACAGGGAGAAAAACTGTTTTTT.